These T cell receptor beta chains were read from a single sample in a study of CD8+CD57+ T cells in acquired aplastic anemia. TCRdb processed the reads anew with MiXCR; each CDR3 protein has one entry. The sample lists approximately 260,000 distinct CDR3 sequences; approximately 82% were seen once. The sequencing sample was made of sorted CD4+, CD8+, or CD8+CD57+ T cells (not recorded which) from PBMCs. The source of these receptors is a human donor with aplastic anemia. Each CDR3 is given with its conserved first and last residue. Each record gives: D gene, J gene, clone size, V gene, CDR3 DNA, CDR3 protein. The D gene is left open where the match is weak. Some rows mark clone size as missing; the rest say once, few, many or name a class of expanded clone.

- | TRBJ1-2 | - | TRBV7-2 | TGCGCCAGCAGCCAAGAGATAGGGAACTATGGCTACACCTTC | CASSQEIGNYGYTF
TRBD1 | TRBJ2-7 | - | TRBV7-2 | TGTGCCAGCAGCCCCGAACAGGGGTCGGTCACTGAAGCGTACTTC | CASSPEQGSVTEAYF
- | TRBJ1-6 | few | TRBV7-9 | TGTGCCTACGAGGTAGCGGCGTACCAAGAGACCCAGTACCTCCACTTT | CAYEVAAYQETQYLHF
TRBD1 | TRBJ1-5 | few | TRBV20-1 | TGCAGTGCTAGAGATGAGACAGGGGGCGATCAGCCCCAGCATTTT | CSARDETGGDQPQHF
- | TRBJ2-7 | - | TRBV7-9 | TGTGCCAGCAGCTTATTACAGGGACCCTACGAGCAGTACTTC | CASSLLQGPYEQYF
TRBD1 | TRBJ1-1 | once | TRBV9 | TGTGCCAGCAGAGAAGGTGCGACAGGGGTGAACACTGAAGCTTTCTTT | CASREGATGVNTEAFF
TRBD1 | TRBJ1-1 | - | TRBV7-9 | TGTGCCAGCAGCCTCGGGACAGGGGATCACACAGATACGTTCTTT | CASSLGTGDHTDTFF
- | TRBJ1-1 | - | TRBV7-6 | TGTGCCAGCAGCTTGGCGGGCGGGACAAAAAGGACACCTTTCTTT | CASSLAGGTKRTPFF
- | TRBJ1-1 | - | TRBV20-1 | TGCAGTGCCAGGACGTACAGAGACTACGACACTGAAGCTTTCTTT | CSARTYRDYDTEAFF
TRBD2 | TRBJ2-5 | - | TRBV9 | TGTGCCAGCAGCCCCTGGACCGGCGGGAGGACCCAGTACTTC | CASSPWTGGRTQYF
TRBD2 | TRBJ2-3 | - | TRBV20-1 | TGCAGTGCTAGCGGGGGGAGCACAGATACGCAGTATTTT | CSASGGSTDTQYF
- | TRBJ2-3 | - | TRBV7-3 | - | CASRVGGGADTYF
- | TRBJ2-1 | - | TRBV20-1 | TGCAGTGCTACCCTCGGGAGTAGCTCCAATGAGCAGTTCTTC | CSATLGSSSNEQFF
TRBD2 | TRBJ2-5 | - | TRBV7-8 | TGTGCCAGCAGCCTGAGGGGGGCTCGCGCGGGGGGGAGTGAGGGAGAGACCCAGTACTTC | CASSLRGARAGGSEGETQYF
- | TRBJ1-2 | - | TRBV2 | TGTGCCAGCAGTGAAGGGGTGATCGATGAGCAGATCTTC | CASSEGVIDEQIF
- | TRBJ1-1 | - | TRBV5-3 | TGCGCCAGCAGCCGGTCGGTGAACACTGAAGCTTTCTTT | CASSRSVNTEAFF
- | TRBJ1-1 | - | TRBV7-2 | TGTGCCAGCAGCTTAGTACAGGGTGGCGCTGAAGCTTTCTTT | CASSLVQGGAEAFF
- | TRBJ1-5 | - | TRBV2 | TGTGCCAGCAGTGTAGGGCCCAATGCACCCCAGCATTTT | CASSVGPNAPQHF
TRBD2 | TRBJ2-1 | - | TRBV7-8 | TGTGCCAGTAGCTTAGCGGGGGGATCCTATACTGAGCAGTTCTTC | CASSLAGGSYTEQFF
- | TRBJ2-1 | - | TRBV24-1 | TGTGCCAGCTTAGCAGGGCTCGCCGGGAAGCTGTCCTTC | CASLAGLAGKLSF
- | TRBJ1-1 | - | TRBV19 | TGTGCCAGTAGTTTTTCAGTCTACACTGAAGCTTTCTTT | CASSFSVYTEAFF
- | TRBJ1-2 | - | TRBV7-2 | TGTGCCAGCAGCCATAGAGGCGCGGAGCAGTATGGCTACACCTTC | CASSHRGAEQYGYTF
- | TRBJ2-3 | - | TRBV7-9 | TGTGCCAGCAGAATGGACGTCTATGAGCAGTTCCTCTGGTTT | CASRMDVYEQFLWF
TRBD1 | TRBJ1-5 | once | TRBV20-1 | TGCAGTGCTAGCCTCGGGACAGGGGGCAATCAGCCCCAGCATTTT | CSASLGTGGNQPQHF
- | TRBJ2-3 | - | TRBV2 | TGTGCCAGCAGTTTAGGGGGGGTCCCCGATACGCAGTATTTT | CASSLGGVPDTQYF
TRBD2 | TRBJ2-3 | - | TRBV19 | TGTGCCAGTAGTTTGACTAGCGGGAGCTACGATGCGCAGTATTTT | CASSLTSGSYDAQYF
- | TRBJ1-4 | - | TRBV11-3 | TGTGCCGGCAGCTTAGACCTGACAGGTGAAAAACTGTTTTTT | CAGSLDLTGEKLFF
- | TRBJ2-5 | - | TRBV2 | TGTGCCAGCAATCAGGGTGCATCTGGGACCCAGTACTTC | CASNQGASGTQYF
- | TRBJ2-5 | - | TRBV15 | TGTGCCTCCAGCGGACACAGCGATCGAGAGACCCAGTACTTC | CASSGHSDRETQYF
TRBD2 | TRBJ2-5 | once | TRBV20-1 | TGCAGTGCTCTATCTATAGCGGGGGGACACCAAGAGACCCAGTACTTC | CSALSIAGGHQETQYF
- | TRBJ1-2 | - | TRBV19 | TGTGCCAGTAGTACACGGGACGGACGCTATGGCTACACCTTC | CASSTRDGRYGYTF
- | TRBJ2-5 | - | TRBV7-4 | TGTGCCAGCAGCGTAGGTTCCGATACGGAGGATTTTGGGTACTTC | CASSVGSDTEDFGYF
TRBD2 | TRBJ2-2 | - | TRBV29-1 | TGCAGCGTTGATCGGGAGGGGCAGGCCGGGGAGCTGTTTTTT | CSVDREGQAGELFF
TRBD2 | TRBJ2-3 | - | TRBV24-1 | TGTTCCACCTCTAGCGGGGGGTCCACAGATACGCAGTATTTT | CSTSSGGSTDTQYF
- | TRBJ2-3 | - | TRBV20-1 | TGCAGTGCTTTTAATCAGGGAACAGATACGCAGTATTTT | CSAFNQGTDTQYF
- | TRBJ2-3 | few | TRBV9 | TGTGCCAGCGGGGACGGGGGCAAAGCTACGCAGTTTTTT | CASGDGGKATQFF
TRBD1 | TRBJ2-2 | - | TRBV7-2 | TGTGCCAGCAGCTTGGGACAGCCGAACACCGGAGAGCTGTTTTTT | CASSLGQPNTGELFF
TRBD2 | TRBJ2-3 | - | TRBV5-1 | TGCGCCAGCAGCTTGGGCCTAGCGGGAGAAGATACGCAGTATTTT | CASSLGLAGEDTQYF
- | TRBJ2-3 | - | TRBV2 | TGTGCCAGCGGGGACCGGGTGGCACATCCGCAGTATTTT | CASGDRVAHPQYF
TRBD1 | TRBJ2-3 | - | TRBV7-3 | TGTGCCAGCAGCTCCGCGACAGGGCGCGATGCTTTCTTTTTT | CASSSATGRDAFFF
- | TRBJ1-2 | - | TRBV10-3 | TGTGCCATCAGTGAGGAGAGTGGCTACACCTTC | CAISEESGYTF
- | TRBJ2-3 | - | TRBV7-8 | TGTGCCAGCAGCGTAGGGGGAGATCGCGAAAATACGCAGTATTTT | CASSVGGDRENTQYF
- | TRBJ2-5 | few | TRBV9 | TGTGCCAGCAGCGTAGGTTCCGAGCCGCAGTATTTTTACTTC | CASSVGSEPQYFYF
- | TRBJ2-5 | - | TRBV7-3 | TGTGCCAGCAGCCAGGGTAGTTATTCAGCGCCCCAGTATTTC | CASSQGSYSAPQYF
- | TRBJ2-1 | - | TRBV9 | TGTGCCAGCAGCCCTGACGGAGGGGGCTATGGCTACACGCAGTTCTTC | CASSPDGGGYGYTQFF
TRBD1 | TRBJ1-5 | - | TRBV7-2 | TGTGCCAGCAGCTATCATCCAGACGGGACAGCCCTCCCCCATTTT | CASSYHPDGTALPHF
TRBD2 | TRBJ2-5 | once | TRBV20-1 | TGCAGTGCTAGGTCTGGACTAGCGGGCCTGCAAGAGACCCAGTACTTC | CSARSGLAGLQETQYF
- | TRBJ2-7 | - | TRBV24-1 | TGTGCCACCGGGACAGGCGGGGGGCGGGATGCGCAGTACTTC | CATGTGGGRDAQYF
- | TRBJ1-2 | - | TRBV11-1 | TGCGCCAGCAGCCATAGCGGCGACAGGCTCGTATATGGCTACACCTTC | CASSHSGDRLVYGYTF
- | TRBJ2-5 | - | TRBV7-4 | TGTGCCAGCAGCTCAGGCCTTAGGGAGACCCAGTACTTC | CASSSGLRETQYF
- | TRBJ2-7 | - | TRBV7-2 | TGTGCCAGCAGTTTATCACGGAGAAGCGAGAAGTACTTC | CASSLSRRSEKYF
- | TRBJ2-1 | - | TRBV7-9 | TGTGCCAGCAGCCTACAAGGGGGGGCCCAGGACGAGTATTTCTTC | CASSLQGGAQDEYFF
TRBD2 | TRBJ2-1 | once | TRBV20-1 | TGCAGTGCTAGGGGGGGACTAGCGGGAGAGTACAATGAGCAGTTCTTC | CSARGGLAGEYNEQFF
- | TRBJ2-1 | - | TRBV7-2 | TGTGCCAGCAGCTTATCAGAGGGGGAGGAGTTCTTC | CASSLSEGEEFF
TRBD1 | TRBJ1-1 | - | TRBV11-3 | TGTGCCAGCAGCTTAGATGGGACAGGGGGCACTGAAGCTTTCTTT | CASSLDGTGGTEAFF
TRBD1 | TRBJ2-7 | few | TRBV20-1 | TGCAGTGCAGGACAGGGGGGAAACGAGCAGTACTTC | CSAGQGGNEQYF
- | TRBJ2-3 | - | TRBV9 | TGTGCCAGCAGCGCAGGGGCAGGTCCAGATAAGCAGTATTTT | CASSAGAGPDKQYF